A selection of T cell receptor beta chains follows, all from one sample in a study of OX40 agonist ivuxolimab in advanced cancers. Measured with immunoSEQ multiplex PCR; TCRdb has only the in-frame clones, and not every one. Of some 66,000 clones listed, roughly 76% are singletons. Sequences were derived from CD4+ or CD8+ T cells sorted from blood, sampled in a trial of the OX40 agonist ivuxolimab. Receptor source: an adult with an advanced solid tumor such as melanoma, head and neck, liver or kidney cancer. The CDR3 runs from the conserved cysteine through the conserved F or W. D genes are given only for firm matches. Expanded clones are given a class, and other clones once, few, many or no size at all.

v_call	d_call	clone_size	j_call	cdr3_aa	cdr3_nt
TRBV5-5	NA	NA	TRBJ1-2	CASSPGPYGDGYTF	TGTGCCAGCAGCCCCGGGCCCTACGGGGATGGCTACACCTTC
TRBV19	TRBD1	NA	TRBJ1-5	CASTSGQEGVQPQHF	TGTGCCAGTACCTCGGGACAGGAGGGTGTTCAGCCCCAGCATTTT
TRBV6-6	NA	NA	TRBJ1-3	CASSYTRWGSTIYF	TGTGCCAGCAGTTACACCCGTTGGGGTTCAACCATATATTTT
TRBV20-1	NA	once	TRBJ2-1	CRGGNNNEQFF	TGCAGAGGGGGGAATAACAATGAGCAGTTCTTC
TRBV6-5	NA	once	TRBJ2-3	CASSRDGDTQYF	TGTGCCAGCAGCCGGGACGGAGATACGCAGTATTTT
TRBV4-1	NA	few	TRBJ2-5	CASSQDNRVGTQYF	TGCGCCAGCAGCCAAGATAACAGGGTGGGGACCCAGTACTTC
TRBV6-6	TRBD2	NA	TRBJ2-2	CASSPTSSNTGELFF	TGTGCCAGCAGTCCGACTAGCTCGAACACCGGGGAGCTGTTTTTT
TRBV10-3	NA	NA	TRBJ2-1	CAISERPGDNEQFF	TGTGCCATCAGTGAACGGCCGGGCGACAATGAGCAGTTCTTC
TRBV5-1	NA	NA	TRBJ2-7	CASSSGTASVQQYF	TGCGCCAGCAGCTCCGGGACTGCTTCGGTTCAGCAGTACTTC
TRBV10-2	TRBD1	NA	TRBJ1-1	CASRVGQVNTEAFF	TGCGCCAGCAGAGTCGGACAGGTGAACACTGAAGCTTTCTTT
TRBV5-1	NA	NA	TRBJ2-7	CASSLGPGTVSYEQYF	TGCGCCAGCAGCTTGGGGCCCGGGACGGTCTCCTACGAGCAGTACTTC
TRBV6-5	NA	NA	TRBJ1-1	CASKTLFYTEAFF	TGTGCCAGCAAAACCCTCTTTTACACTGAAGCTTTCTTT
TRBV11-2	NA	NA	TRBJ2-3	CASSLSLEDTQYF	TGTGCCAGCAGCTTATCTCTGGAGGATACGCAGTATTTT
TRBV18	NA	NA	TRBJ2-7	CASSPASEQYF	TGTGCCAGCTCCCCGGCATCCGAGCAGTACTTC
TRBV2	TRBD1	NA	TRBJ1-1	CASTRSGTGSEAFF	TGTGCCAGCACCCGGTCCGGGACAGGGTCTGAAGCTTTCTTT
TRBV5-6	NA	NA	TRBJ2-7	CASSYTNPNEQYF	TGTGCCAGCAGTTATACTAACCCCAACGAGCAGTACTTC
TRBV4-1	TRBD1	NA	TRBJ2-7	CASRPTGGDEQYF	TGCGCCAGCAGACCTACAGGGGGCGACGAGCAGTACTTC
TRBV2	NA	few	TRBJ1-2	CASSEKVTGNHGYTF	TGTGCCAGCAGTGAAAAGGTTACAGGGAACCATGGCTACACCTTC
TRBV7-3	NA	once	TRBJ2-2	CASSYGQPIAGELFF	TGTGCCAGCAGCTACGGACAGCCGATCGCCGGGGAGCTGTTTTTT
TRBV28	TRBD2	NA	TRBJ2-7	CATERGSSYEQYF	TGTGCCACCGAGCGGGGGAGCTCCTACGAGCAGTACTTC
TRBV7-3	TRBD1	NA	TRBJ2-3	CASSLAAGQGGDTQYF	TGTGCCAGCAGCTTAGCGGCGGGACAGGGGGGAGATACGCAGTATTTT
TRBV6-6	TRBD2	NA	TRBJ2-1	CASSPTSGGYNEQFF	TGTGCCAGCAGCCCCACTAGCGGGGGCTACAATGAGCAGTTCTTC
TRBV30	NA	few	TRBJ2-6	CASKESGANVLTF	TGTGCCTCAAAGGAGTCCGGGGCCAACGTCCTGACTTTC
TRBV5-1	NA	NA	TRBJ1-1	CASSLPAPEAFF	TGCGCCAGCAGCTTGCCCGCCCCTGAAGCTTTCTTT
TRBV2	NA	NA	TRBJ2-2	CASSDSGTVNTGELFF	TGTGCCAGCAGTGATTCCGGGACTGTTAACACCGGGGAGCTGTTTTTT
TRBV5-1	NA	few	TRBJ2-7	CASSLGTESYEQYF	TGCGCCAGCAGCTTGGGGACAGAGTCCTACGAGCAGTACTTC
TRBV6-5	NA	NA	TRBJ2-7	CASSRGHHSYEQYF	TGTGCCAGCAGCCGAGGACATCATTCCTACGAGCAGTACTTC
TRBV5-1	NA	NA	TRBJ1-2	CASSLGAGVPQYYGYTF	TGCGCCAGCAGCTTGGGGGCAGGGGTCCCCCAGTACTATGGCTACACCTTC
TRBV15	TRBD1	few	TRBJ2-3	CATSKDRVLADTQYF	TGTGCCACCAGCAAGGACAGGGTGCTGGCAGATACGCAGTATTTT
TRBV18	NA	NA	TRBJ2-3	CASSPAGRSADTQYF	TGTGCCAGCTCACCCGCGGGGCGTTCAGCAGATACGCAGTATTTT
TRBV30	TRBD1	once	TRBJ1-2	CAWSRGQNYGYTF	TGTGCCTGGAGTAGGGGACAGAACTATGGCTACACCTTC
TRBV5-6	NA	NA	TRBJ2-1	CASSLILRLLSSERPPVF	TGTGCCAGCAGCTTGATCCTAAGGTTATTGTCTTCGGAGCGACCTCCGGTCTTC
TRBV15	NA	once	TRBJ1-1	CATSRAPGRASGTEAFF	TGTGCCACCAGCAGAGCCCCAGGCAGGGCCAGTGGCACTGAAGCTTTCTTT
TRBV7-9	TRBD1	few	TRBJ1-4	CASSLTGGGATNEKLFF	TGTGCCAGCAGCTTAACAGGGGGTGGTGCAACTAATGAAAAACTGTTTTTT
TRBV10-3	TRBD2	once	TRBJ2-3	CAINPGLASSGGTQYF	TGTGCCATAAACCCGGGACTAGCCTCCTCGGGGGGTACGCAGTATTTT
TRBV4-1	TRBD1	NA	TRBJ1-2	CASSQIGTDYRANYGYTF	TGCGCCAGCAGCCAAATTGGGACAGACTACAGAGCTAACTATGGCTACACCTTC
TRBV5-5	NA	NA	TRBJ1-4	CASSPDGGREKLFF	TGTGCCAGCAGCCCGGACGGGGGACGGGAAAAACTGTTTTTT
TRBV5-6	TRBD2	NA	TRBJ2-1	CASSRPMREWSNEQFF	TGTGCCAGCAGCCGTCCTATGCGGGAGTGGTCGAATGAGCAGTTCTTC
TRBV11-2	NA	NA	TRBJ1-3	CASSLVRQGNTIYF	TGTGCCAGCAGCTTAGTCAGGCAGGGAAACACCATATATTTT
TRBV18	TRBD1	NA	TRBJ1-4	CASSPPKGQGTTNEKLFF	TGTGCCAGCTCACCACCGAAAGGACAGGGGACGACTAATGAAAAACTGTTTTTT
TRBV10-3	NA	NA	TRBJ2-5	CAISESKGAIQETQYF	TGTGCCATCAGTGAGTCGAAGGGTGCGATCCAAGAGACCCAGTACTTC
TRBV6-5	TRBD2	NA	TRBJ2-7	CASSYRLTGLAYEQYF	TGTGCCAGCAGTTACCGGCTGACTGGACTAGCCTACGAGCAGTACTTC